Given below is one T cell receptor beta chain in context. Its antigen is as yet unknown. The PBMCs were taken from less than 11 ml of fresh peripheral blood. Losses at the gene ends were 3 bases for V and 6 bases for J; bases not matched to a gene: 4. The CDR3 totals 15 residues. Germline V gene lookup returns CDR1 SGHNT and CDR2 YENEEA. The entry originates in a study of Graves' ophthalmopathy and Graves' hyperthyroidism. Study summary: Pretreatment peripheral blood was obtained at initial diagnosis.

Study results and caveats: Among thyroid clonotypes expanded above 0.001 frequency, most also appeared in blood. As the model predicted ophthalmopathy progression, it achieved a sensitivity of around 70% and a specificity of about 72%.

As the template, RNA transcripts were used to amplify TCR beta CDR3 regions. HTBI primers served in a first-round RT-PCR, which a second-round multiplex PCR followed. TCRdb reprocessed the multiplex PCR reads via MiXCR and lists one record per CDR3 protein. The repertoire holds hundreds of thousands of distinct CDR3 sequences, roughly 15% seen once, with 7% in the top ten. The source material was peripheral blood. This chain joins TRBV11-3 and TRBJ2-7; 14 bases match TRBD2. The sequence was collected from a woman between 18 and 29 years old with stable Graves' hyperthyroidism. CDR3 DNA: TGTGCCAGCAGCTTCGGGACTAGCGGGAGTGGCGAGCAGTACTTC. This gives the protein CASSFGTSGSGEQYF.